This is a list of T cell receptor beta chains from one sample in a study of cytomegalovirus exposure and HLA in healthy donors. Clones were read by immunoSEQ multiplex PCR, and TCRdb kept only the in-frame ones, dropping some. The repertoire holds almost 200,000 clones, with about 82% as singletons. Sequenced sample: PBMCs. The receptors were gathered from a woman aged 45 to 65 in good health and CMV-seronegative. Each CDR3 is given with its conserved first and last residue. D genes are given only for firm matches. Size tells how often a clone was seen (once, few, many) or the class of an expanded clone, and some rows leave it out.

v_call: TRBV6-6
clone_size: few
d_call: TRBD1
j_call: TRBJ1-5
cdr3_aa: CASSWDRVGRPQHF
cdr3_nt: TGTGCCAGCAGTTGGGACAGGGTTGGGAGGCCCCAGCATTTT

v_call: TRBV7-2
clone_size: NA
d_call: NA
j_call: TRBJ2-5
cdr3_aa: CASNLPARIETQYF
cdr3_nt: TGTGCCAGCAACCTCCCTGCTAGAATAGAGACCCAGTACTTC

v_call: TRBV19
clone_size: NA
d_call: TRBD2
j_call: TRBJ2-5
cdr3_aa: CASSPGTSGRREQYF
cdr3_nt: TGTGCCAGTAGTCCCGGGACTAGCGGGAGGCGGGAGCAGTACTTC

v_call: TRBV27
clone_size: NA
d_call: TRBD2
j_call: TRBJ2-3
cdr3_aa: CASSLLGLASSTDTQYF
cdr3_nt: TGTGCCAGCAGTTTACTCGGACTAGCGTCTAGCACAGATACGCAGTATTTT

v_call: TRBV6-4
clone_size: few
d_call: NA
j_call: TRBJ2-3
cdr3_aa: CASSETQVPTDTQYF
cdr3_nt: TGTGCCAGCAGTGAAACGCAGGTTCCCACAGATACGCAGTATTTT

v_call: TRBV28
clone_size: NA
d_call: TRBD1
j_call: TRBJ1-2
cdr3_aa: CASNPFIRLPTGGDYGYTF
cdr3_nt: TGTGCCAGCAATCCCTTTATCCGCCTTCCGACAGGGGGTGACTATGGCTACACCTTC

v_call: TRBV19
clone_size: few
d_call: NA
j_call: TRBJ2-1
cdr3_aa: CASSIGGSRSLEQFF
cdr3_nt: TGTGCCAGTAGTATAGGAGGGAGCCGGTCCCTTGAGCAGTTCTTC

v_call: TRBV5-8
clone_size: once
d_call: TRBD2
j_call: TRBJ2-1
cdr3_aa: CASKMRGYNEQFF
cdr3_nt: TGTGCCAGCAAGATGCGGGGGTACAATGAGCAGTTCTTC

v_call: TRBV9
clone_size: NA
d_call: TRBD1
j_call: TRBJ2-5
cdr3_aa: CASSARTGQNQETQYF
cdr3_nt: TGTGCCAGCAGCGCCCGGACAGGCCAGAATCAAGAGACCCAGTACTTC

v_call: TRBV6-5
clone_size: NA
d_call: NA
j_call: TRBJ2-1
cdr3_aa: CASSYSKYEQFF
cdr3_nt: TGTGCCAGCAGTTACTCTAAATATGAGCAGTTCTTC

v_call: TRBV7-2
clone_size: few
d_call: TRBD1
j_call: TRBJ1-3
cdr3_aa: CASSLGPTDRGSGNTIYF
cdr3_nt: TGTGCCAGCAGCTTAGGTCCGACCGACAGGGGCTCTGGAAACACCATATATTTT

v_call: TRBV7-9
clone_size: few
d_call: NA
j_call: TRBJ2-7
cdr3_aa: CASSLPGTYEQYF
cdr3_nt: TGTGCCAGCAGCCTTCCCGGGACCTACGAGCAGTACTTC

v_call: TRBV4-1
clone_size: NA
d_call: TRBD1
j_call: TRBJ2-7
cdr3_aa: CASSPQGAGYEQYF
cdr3_nt: TGCGCCAGCAGCCCTCAGGGGGCGGGGTACGAGCAGTACTTC

v_call: TRBV28
clone_size: NA
d_call: NA
j_call: TRBJ1-1
cdr3_aa: CASSWTGTRNLNTEAFF
cdr3_nt: TGTGCCAGCAGCTGGACCGGGACAAGAAATTTGAACACTGAAGCTTTCTTT

v_call: TRBV29-1
clone_size: NA
d_call: NA
j_call: TRBJ2-7
cdr3_aa: CSVSPRGGDEQYF
cdr3_nt: TGCAGCGTTTCCCCTCGGGGTGGGGACGAGCAGTACTTC

v_call: TRBV28
clone_size: NA
d_call: NA
j_call: TRBJ2-7
cdr3_aa: CASSRQTYEQYF
cdr3_nt: TGTGCCAGCAGTCGACAGACCTACGAGCAGTACTTC

v_call: TRBV6-6
clone_size: NA
d_call: NA
j_call: TRBJ1-4
cdr3_aa: CASSYGGKLFF
cdr3_nt: TGTGCCAGCAGTTACGGCGGAAAACTGTTTTTT

v_call: TRBV5-1
clone_size: NA
d_call: NA
j_call: TRBJ1-1
cdr3_aa: CASSLGAPRGTEAFF
cdr3_nt: TGCGCCAGCAGCTTGGGGGCCCCAAGGGGCACTGAAGCTTTCTTT

v_call: TRBV12-5
clone_size: NA
d_call: TRBD1
j_call: TRBJ1-1
cdr3_aa: CASGLETGASTEAFF
cdr3_nt: TGTGCTAGTGGTTTAGAAACAGGGGCCAGCACTGAAGCTTTCTTT

v_call: TRBV15
clone_size: NA
d_call: TRBD1
j_call: TRBJ1-3
cdr3_aa: CATSTGGVNTIYF
cdr3_nt: TGTGCCACCAGCACAGGGGGCGTAAACACCATATATTTT

v_call: TRBV6-6
clone_size: NA
d_call: TRBD1
j_call: TRBJ1-6
cdr3_aa: CASSTRQGRYNSPLHF
cdr3_nt: TGTGCCAGCAGCACCAGACAGGGGAGATATAATTCACCCCTCCACTTT

v_call: TRBV28
clone_size: NA
d_call: NA
j_call: TRBJ2-7
cdr3_aa: CASSKGREQYF
cdr3_nt: TGTGCCAGCTCCAAGGGGCGCGAGCAGTACTTC

v_call: TRBV6-1
clone_size: NA
d_call: TRBD1
j_call: TRBJ2-5
cdr3_aa: CASSPRDRGYETQYF
cdr3_nt: TGTGCCAGCAGTCCCCGGGACAGGGGATATGAGACCCAGTACTTC

v_call: TRBV5-5
clone_size: NA
d_call: NA
j_call: TRBJ2-1
cdr3_aa: CASSLLSVSYNEQFF
cdr3_nt: TGTGCCAGCAGCCTACTAAGTGTATCCTACAATGAGCAGTTCTTC

v_call: TRBV28
clone_size: NA
d_call: NA
j_call: TRBJ1-3
cdr3_aa: CASKEQPFSGNTIYF
cdr3_nt: TGTGCCAGCAAGGAACAGCCTTTCTCTGGAAACACCATATATTTT

v_call: TRBV2
clone_size: NA
d_call: NA
j_call: TRBJ2-1
cdr3_aa: CASSFQLGDEQFF
cdr3_nt: TGTGCCAGCAGCTTCCAATTAGGGGATGAGCAGTTCTTC

v_call: TRBV18
clone_size: NA
d_call: TRBD2
j_call: TRBJ2-3
cdr3_aa: CASSPSSGRGTDTQYF
cdr3_nt: TGTGCCAGCTCACCATCCTCCGGGAGGGGAACAGATACGCAGTATTTT

v_call: TRBV28
clone_size: few
d_call: TRBD1
j_call: TRBJ2-3
cdr3_aa: CASSSLGGNTDTQYF
cdr3_nt: TGTGCCAGCAGTTCGTTAGGGGGCAACACAGATACGCAGTATTTT

v_call: TRBV28
clone_size: NA
d_call: TRBD1
j_call: TRBJ2-3
cdr3_aa: CASRLGGTGVDTQYF
cdr3_nt: TGTGCCAGCAGGCTCGGCGGGACAGGGGTAGATACGCAGTATTTT

v_call: TRBV28
clone_size: NA
d_call: NA
j_call: TRBJ1-2
cdr3_aa: CASSSGTTYGYTF
cdr3_nt: TGTGCCAGCAGTTCCGGGACAACCTATGGCTACACCTTC

v_call: TRBV11-2
clone_size: NA
d_call: TRBD2
j_call: TRBJ2-3
cdr3_aa: CASSLLWTRHTQYF
cdr3_nt: TGTGCCAGCAGCTTATTATGGACTAGACACACGCAGTATTTT

v_call: TRBV7-3
clone_size: NA
d_call: TRBD2
j_call: TRBJ2-5
cdr3_aa: CASSPGLAGVPETQYF
cdr3_nt: TGTGCCAGCAGCCCCGGACTAGCGGGAGTGCCTGAGACCCAGTACTTC

v_call: TRBV7-2
clone_size: NA
d_call: TRBD2
j_call: TRBJ2-3
cdr3_aa: CASSSLTSGSLTDTQYF
cdr3_nt: TGTGCCAGCAGCTCCTTGACTAGCGGGAGTCTCACAGATACGCAGTATTTT

v_call: TRBV27
clone_size: NA
d_call: NA
j_call: TRBJ2-2
cdr3_aa: CASSFQTRGTGELFF
cdr3_nt: TGTGCCAGCAGTTTCCAGACAAGGGGTACCGGGGAGCTGTTTTTT

v_call: TRBV28
clone_size: few
d_call: TRBD1
j_call: TRBJ2-2
cdr3_aa: CASSLPRTGRTGELFF
cdr3_nt: TGTGCCAGCAGTCTCCCCAGGACAGGGCGCACCGGGGAGCTGTTTTTT

v_call: TRBV4-1
clone_size: NA
d_call: NA
j_call: TRBJ1-1
cdr3_aa: CASSQEGGLNTEAFF
cdr3_nt: TGCGCCAGCAGCCAAGAGGGCGGGTTGAACACTGAAGCTTTCTTT

v_call: TRBV6-1
clone_size: NA
d_call: NA
j_call: TRBJ1-1
cdr3_aa: CASSTNPAGTEAFF
cdr3_nt: TGTGCCAGCAGCACTAACCCGGCTGGGACTGAAGCTTTCTTT

v_call: TRBV7-2
clone_size: few
d_call: NA
j_call: TRBJ1-5
cdr3_aa: CASSLDRNSNQPQHF
cdr3_nt: TGTGCCAGCAGCTTAGACAGGAATAGCAATCAGCCCCAGCATTTT

v_call: TRBV18
clone_size: NA
d_call: NA
j_call: TRBJ1-4
cdr3_aa: CASSPGGNANEKLFF
cdr3_nt: TGTGCCAGCTCACCAGGAGGGAATGCTAATGAAAAACTGTTTTTT

v_call: TRBV7-8
clone_size: NA
d_call: TRBD2
j_call: TRBJ2-1
cdr3_aa: CASKGSGSPNEQFF
cdr3_nt: TGTGCCAGCAAGGGGAGCGGGAGCCCCAATGAGCAGTTCTTC

v_call: TRBV27
clone_size: NA
d_call: NA
j_call: TRBJ2-3
cdr3_aa: CASSPGGLTDTQYF
cdr3_nt: TGTGCCAGCAGTCCCGGCGGATTAACAGATACGCAGTATTTT